Listed below are T cell receptor beta chains from one sample, sequenced in a study of T cells expressing NK-cell markers. TCRdb derives one entry per CDR3 protein from the 5' RACE reads, leaving out DNA. The sample's table shows roughly 390,000 distinct CDR3 sequences. The specimen sequenced was blood T cells: a sorted CD56 or NKG2C T cell subset, CD4+ or CD8+ T cells, or bulk PBMC T cells (not recorded which). Receptors were obtained from a woman between 50 and 59 years old in good health. CDR3s include the opening cysteine and the closing phenylalanine or tryptophan.

j_call,v_call,cdr3_aa
TRBJ2-5,TRBV9,CASSVEARIAQETQYF
TRBJ2-7,TRBV3-1,CASSQDRRQGLYEQYF
TRBJ2-2,TRBV3-1,CASSLTGGYTGELFF
TRBJ2-5,TRBV10-2,CASSGRWGTQYF
TRBJ2-2,TRBV2,CASSEARLAGTGELFF
TRBJ2-2,TRBV5-1,CASKSVGLAGTGELFF
TRBJ2-5,TRBV2,CASRIGTSGNQETQYF
TRBJ2-1,TRBV7-9,CASSGPGLAGVNEQFF
TRBJ2-7,TRBV29-1,CSVDSYYEQYF
TRBJ2-1,TRBV3-1,CASRPGTSGLALLGSYNEQFF
TRBJ2-1,TRBV10-2,CASSESGGAYNEQFF
TRBJ1-1,TRBV7-9,CASSLGRRYTEAFF
TRBJ2-3,TRBV24-1,CATSDGGLDTDTQYF
TRBJ1-6,TRBV5-1,CASSLEGPTNSPLHF
TRBJ2-1,TRBV12-5,CASGSRLGGGTDWNEQFF
TRBJ2-1,TRBV5-1,CASSFGTRIEQFF
TRBJ2-2,TRBV3-1,CASSLPRGGRVDTGELFF
TRBJ2-7,TRBV5-1,CASSFSRAHEQYF
TRBJ2-7,TRBV7-9,CASSNPGAGGGYEQYF
TRBJ2-1,TRBV4-1,CASSQTPSGNNEQFF
TRBJ2-5,TRBV30,CAWSLRGTGGASKTQYF
TRBJ2-7,TRBV29-1,CSGLGTGNRYEQYF
TRBJ2-1,TRBV7-9,CASRKGLGLASDNEQFF
TRBJ2-1,TRBV20-1,CSANGLAGVAYNEQFF
TRBJ2-1,TRBV13,CASNSNRGNEQFF
TRBJ2-7,TRBV4-2,CASSQESGASYEQYF
TRBJ2-3,TRBV11-2,CASSLAGESTDTQYF
TRBJ2-1,TRBV6-1,CASRTVRQRGPYGEQFF
TRBJ2-2,TRBV7-3,CASSPQGALPGELFF
TRBJ1-2,TRBV27,CASSSPLRGRFYGYTF
TRBJ2-5,TRBV30,CAWSVQGEAQYF
TRBJ2-5,TRBV15,CATSRALGGRETQYF
TRBJ2-2,TRBV20-1,CSARVNRLMNTGELFF
TRBJ1-4,TRBV11-3,CASSSPSKLEKLFF
TRBJ2-3,TRBV27,CASSLSITSGSTDTQYF
TRBJ2-4,TRBV27,CASSPGQGINIQYF
TRBJ1-1,TRBV4-1,CASSNNRFEAFF
TRBJ2-3,TRBV6-5,CASSYGQHTDTQYF
TRBJ2-7,TRBV10-3,CASTGRDYEQYF
TRBJ2-5,TRBV20-1,CSARDPQGGFGETQYF
TRBJ1-1,TRBV4-1,CASSQGRWGNTEAFF
TRBJ2-3,TRBV7-6,CASSLEGGGTDTQYF
TRBJ2-1,TRBV27,CASSQTSGASHEQFF
TRBJ2-2,TRBV12-3/TRBV12-4,CASSLTGQGNTGELFF
TRBJ1-4,TRBV11-3,CASSSENEKLFF